This TCR beta chain was documented in a study of blood T cells in healthy people across ages. The second PCR ran roughly 6 to 11 cycles with a sample-barcoded 5' primer and J-beta primers. Each CDR3 protein is one row after TCRdb ran MiXCR on the 5' RACE reads. The table includes some 900,000 distinct CDR3 sequences, roughly 52% detected once. Notes on this clonotype: Its target is unknown.

Donors gave 9 to 10 milliliters of peripheral blood apiece. Germline CDR1 reads LGHNA; CDR2 reads YNFKEQ. Trimming took 0 bases from V and 6 from J, leaving 9 bases between them. The CDR3 covers 14 residues. Whole-study results and caveats: Total diversity from one million sequenced T cells was likely underestimated.

Specimen: blood. This chain links TRBV4-2 with TRBJ1-5; weak D call: TRBD1 (5 bases). The TCR was taken from a young man in good health. This chain's CDR3 is CASSQDRQGQPQHF. The CDR3 DNA reads TGTGCCAGCAGCCAAGATCGTCAGGGTCAGCCCCAGCATTTT.